These 20 T cell receptor beta chains were all obtained from the same sample, sequenced in a study of identical twins. TCRdb reprocessed the 5' RACE reads with MiXCR, giving one entry per CDR3 protein. The sample includes roughly 240,000 distinct CDR3 sequences, about 7% seen only once; the top ten take roughly 3.4%. These data also formed part of another study, on yellow fever vaccine responses in identical twins.

The sequenced sample consisted of memory (CD45RO+) T cells sorted from blood. All receptors derive from a woman under 30 in good health.

This clonotype has just a few counts. The chain links TRBV28 to TRBJ2-7; 11 bases align to TRBD1. V trimming: 7 bases; J trimming: 7 bases; junction bases outside the gene matches: 15. The CDR3 sequence is 16 residues long. The germline V gene encodes CDR1 MDHEN and CDR2 SYDVKM. Written as DNA, the CDR3 is TGTGCCAGCAACCTATACAGCGGGACAGGGGGGAGTGAGCAGTACTTC. Protein: CASNLYSGTGGSEQYF. Based on the CDR3 plus reference TRBV28 and TRBJ2-7, the full variable domain is DVKVTQSSRYLVKRTGEKVFLECVQDMDHENMFWYRQDPGLGLRLIYFSYDVKMKEKGDIPEGYSVSREKKERFSLILESASTNQTSMYLCASNLYSGTGGSEQYFGPGTRLTVT.

Ten or more counts support this clonotype. The chain uses TRBV21-1 and TRBJ2-7; the listed D gene, TRBD1, was not tested against the DNA. TRBV21-1 is assigned pseudogene status. This CDR3 is 16 amino acids long. The CDR3 loop reads CASLKGTQGFTYEQYF. As DNA, the CDR3 is TGTGCCAGCCTGAAGGGGACCCAGGGTTTTACCTACGAGCAGTACTTC.

The chain employs TRBV20-1 and TRBJ2-1, with TRBD2 identical over 7 bases. Per the germline V gene, CDR1 is DFQATT and CDR2 is SNEGSKA (reference sequence). J lost 6 bases, V lost 0 bases, and 8 bases had no gene match. This CDR3 comprises 15 residues. The CDR3 coding sequence is TGCAGTGCTAGAGATGGGCGGGAGATGGGCAATGAGCAGTTCTTC. It yields the protein CSARDGREMGNEQFF.

This clonotype was seen ten or more times. The chain employs TRBV20-1 and TRBJ2-2; tentative D call: TRBD1 (5 bases). CDR1 and CDR2 from the germline V gene are DFQATT and SNEGSKA (reference sequence). This CDR3 is built from 17 residues. Trimming cost V 3 bases and J 3 bases, with 20 bases left between them. The CDR3 DNA reads TGCAGTGCTAGGAACGCATGGGGCAATTGGGACACCGGGGAGCTGTTTTTT. Encoded protein: CSARNAWGNWDTGELFF.

This clonotype appeared many times. This sequence joins TRBV24-1 and TRBJ1-1; the D is unclear. The CDR3 has 11 residues. Germline V gene sequence: CDR1 KGHDR, CDR2 SFDVKD. Trimming took 10 bases from V and 9 from J, leaving 14 bases between them. As DNA, the CDR3 is TGTGCCACGGGGAGGGCGACGAAAGCTTTCTTT. Its protein product is CATGRATKAFF.

This clonotype appeared many times. The chain recombines TRBV10-3 with TRBJ1-1; a possible D gene is TRBD1 (6 bases). This CDR3 region has 14 residues. Trimming shortened V by 4 bases and J by 5 bases, and 14 bases separated the two germline ends. CDR1 and CDR2 (germline): ENHRY, SYGVKD. The CDR3: CAISAGGPVTEAFF. The CDR3 region has the DNA TGTGCCATCAGTGCTGGGGGGCCGGTTACTGAAGCTTTCTTT.

The CDR3 region has the DNA TGCAGTGCGCTTGGACTAGCGGGAGGGCCTTCCCTGGATGAGCAGTTCTTC. The encoded protein is CSALGLAGGPSLDEQFF. The J gene is TRBJ2-1, the V gene TRBV20-1; 15 bases fit TRBD2. Germline V gene lookup returns CDR1 DFQATT and CDR2 SNEGSKA (reference sequence). CDR3 length equals 17 residues. Trimming took 6 bases from V and 8 from J; bases not matched to a gene: 14.

This clonotype has a handful of counts. The V call is TRBV7-6, the J call TRBJ2-7; 9 bases agree with TRBD2. The CDR3 runs 16 residues. Unmatched junction bases numbered 9, after V lost 5 bases and J lost 1 base. Germline-derived CDR1 and CDR2 are SGHVS and FNYEAQ. The CDR3 bases are TGTGCCAGCAGCGCGGGAGGGGTAGTAAGATCCTACGAGCAGTACTTC. Its translation is CASSAGGVVRSYEQYF.

This clonotype showed up many times. The chain employs TRBV10-3 and TRBJ1-2, with TRBD1 as a possible D gene (5 bases). This CDR3 comprises 14 residues. Germline V CDR1 and CDR2: ENHRY, SYGVKD. With 8 bases removed from V and 1 base from J, the gap between germline ends came to 14 bases. The CDR3 nucleotides are TGTGCCATCCAAGGGGTAAATCGTAACTATGGCTACACCTTC. Its protein product is CAIQGVNRNYGYTF.

V gene TRBV10-3 combines with J gene TRBJ1-4, with no clear D. V was cut by 6 bases and J by 0 bases, with 11 bases left in between. CDR1 and CDR2 (germline): ENHRY, SYGVKD. This CDR3 region has 15 residues. The CDR3 sequence is CAISKAGATNEKLFF. The DNA of the CDR3 is TGTGCCATCAGCAAAGCAGGAGCAACTAATGAAAAACTGTTTTTT.

This clonotype was counted at least ten times. The gene calls are TRBV12-3 or TRBV12-4 and TRBJ2-3; 10 bases are a match to TRBD1. The CDR3 runs 17 residues. V trimming: 5 bases; J trimming: 6 bases; junction bases outside the gene matches: 14. CDR3 protein: CASSQPGQGRRGDTQYF. Here the CDR3 DNA reads TGTGCCAGCAGTCAACCGGGACAGGGGAGGAGAGGCGATACGCAGTATTTT.

The chain uses TRBV20-1 and TRBJ2-7; D is unclear. The CDR3 is made up of 11 amino acids. CDR1 DFQATT and CDR2 SNEGSKA come from the germline V gene (reference sequence). V lost 0 bases to trimming and J lost 3 bases, with 3 bases between them. In nucleotides, the CDR3 is TGCAGTGCTAGAGATTACTACGAGCAGTACGTC. Its translation is CSARDYYEQYV.

There are many counts of this clonotype. The V call is TRBV2, the J call TRBJ2-7; D is possibly TRBD2 (6 bases). The CDR3 contains 13 residues. The ends were cut back, 9 bases at V and 7 bases at J, with 19 bases in the middle. Germline lookup yields CDR1 SNHLY and CDR2 FYNNEI. CDR3 protein: CASLVAAYKEQYF. The CDR3 DNA reads as TGTGCCAGTTTAGTAGCGGCATACAAGGAGCAGTACTTC.

This chain connects TRBV11-2 to TRBJ1-1; D is perhaps TRBD1 (5 bases). This CDR3 is 15 amino acids long. Germline assignment: CDR1 SGHAT and CDR2 FQNNGV. V was trimmed by 6 bases and J by 4 bases, leaving 18 bases between them. The DNA for the CDR3 is TGTGCCAGCAGTCTAGGGACCCTGAGGGGCACTGAAGCTTTCTTT. This translates into CASSLGTLRGTEAFF.

This clonotype was observed a few times. This chain joins TRBV18 and TRBJ2-7, with TRBD1 identical over 8 bases. Germline V CDR1 and CDR2: KGHSH, LQKENI. With V trimmed by 1 base and J by 5 bases, 7 bases remained unmatched. This CDR3 contains 15 residues. The CDR3 region has the DNA TGTGCCAGCTCACCACAGGCGTCAGGGGGCCACGAGCAGTACGTC. Its translation: CASSPQASGGHEQYV.

The chain joins TRBV29-1 to TRBJ2-5, with 7 bases lining up with TRBD1. CDR3 length equals 14 residues. Germline V lookup: CDR1 SQVTM, CDR2 ANQGSEA. Losses at the gene ends were 5 bases for V and 5 bases for J; bases not matched to a gene: 11. The CDR3 region is CSVKTTGARETQYF. CDR3 sequence (DNA): TGCAGCGTTAAGACCACAGGGGCGCGGGAGACCCAGTACTTC.

This clonotype was observed many times. The chain combines TRBV11-1 with TRBJ2-2; a possible D gene is TRBD1 (5 bases). V lost 4 bases and J 2 bases, leaving 17 bases between the germline ends. CDR3 length equals 17 residues. Germline assignment: CDR1 SGHAT and CDR2 FQDESV (reference sequence). The CDR3 is CASSSRGSLTNTGELFF. The CDR3 region has the DNA TGTGCCAGCAGCTCAAGGGGCTCCTTGACAAACACCGGGGAGCTGTTTTTT.

V usage is TRBV7-6 and J usage is TRBJ2-1; a weak D match, TRBD2 (5 bases). The V end was cut by 4 bases, the J end by 3 bases, with 22 bases between. This CDR3 region has 18 residues. Germline V lookup: CDR1 SGHVS, CDR2 FNYEAQ. The CDR3 nucleotides are TGTGCCAGCAGCTCTCGAGGCGGAGGCCCCCTCCTCTACAATGAGCAGTTCTTC. It codes for CASSSRGGGPLLYNEQFF. Using reference TRBV7-6 and TRBJ2-1 for the parts outside the CDR3, the full variable domain is GAGVSQSPRYKVTKRGQDVALRCDPISGHVSLYWYRQALGQGPEFLTYFNYEAQQDKSGLPNDRFSAERPEGSISTLTIQRTEQRDSAMYRCASSSRGGGPLLYNEQFFGPGTRLTVL.

This chain joins TRBV10-3 and TRBJ2-3; possibly TRBD1 or TRBD2 for D (7 bases each). This CDR3 contains 14 residues. V lost 4 bases to trimming and J lost 6 bases, with 14 bases between them. Germline V gene sequence: CDR1 ENHRY, CDR2 SYGVKD. The CDR3 sequence: CAISGQGGADTQYF. The DNA for the CDR3 is TGTGCCATCAGTGGGCAGGGGGGGGCCGATACGCAGTATTTT.

V and J are TRBV4-1 and TRBJ1-6, with 7 nucleotides matching TRBD1. Germline V gene lookup returns CDR1 MGHRA and CDR2 YSYEKL. The CDR3 loop spans 13 amino acids. J was trimmed by 9 bases and V by 7 bases; bases with no gene match: 6. In DNA, the CDR3 is TGCGCCAGCAAAGGGGGCGTTGGTTCACCCCTCCACTTT. It encodes CASKGGVGSPLHF.